This T cell receptor beta chain came from a study of regulatory T cells in long-lasting Graves disease (dated by TCRdb to the early 2020s). Describing the broader study: In the newly diagnosed Graves' disease group, patients had been taking antithyroid drugs for less than 3 months. Patients with persistent Graves' disease were compared with patients with newly diagnosed Graves' disease using TCR sequencing and RNA sequencing of peripheral blood. The study took place in China and was registered as a clinical trial. A total of around 35 samples underwent TCR sequencing, from 13 patients with persistent Graves' disease and approximately 20 patients with newly diagnosed Graves' disease.

Taken from cysteine to phenylalanine, the CDR3 has 13 residues. CDR3 DNA is the only sequence kept; it has 39 bases, read in frame from the first base. At the junction V is shortened by 5 bases and J by 7 bases, with 14 bases in between. Sequences LGHDT (CDR1) and YNNKEL (CDR2) are obtained from the germline V gene (reference sequence). The time point tag for this specimen amounts to: newly diagnosed GD, antithyroid drugs for less than 3 months. For both TCR sequencing and RNA sequencing, RNA was extracted from PBMCs using TRIzol. Graves' disease was diagnosed according to American Thyroid Association guidelines. Patients for the study were recruited at an endocrinology department in Xi'an, China. From each patient, approximately 9.9 milliliters of peripheral blood was collected into an EDTA anticoagulant tube. Ficoll Paque Plus density gradient separation was used to isolate PBMCs, and no further T cell sorting was done. An Agilent 2100 Bioanalyzer and agarose gel were used to check RNA quality, and a NanoDrop 2000 was used to measure RNA concentration.

Many counts were recorded for this clonotype. The target of this receptor is not known. Base qualities are not at hand, and no much larger clone is one base apart. Library method: multiplex PCR. For sequencing, an Illumina HiSeq 4000 was employed. To build TCR beta libraries, CDR3 regions were amplified by Arm-PCR using iRepertoire HTBI primers. Before sequencing, the PCR products went through gel purification. The study's own analysis went as follows. A total of 62 TRBV and 14 TRBJ segments were identified across samples and were used for gene usage analysis of CDR3 amino acid clonotypes. COPE and FqMerger were used to merge the filtered high-quality paired reads into contigs. BLAST was used to align contigs to the IMGT TRBV, TRBD and TRBJ reference genes, and CDR3 was defined following IMGT. Any clonotype with a frequency above 0.1% was counted as a highly expanded clone. Shannon entropy served as the measure of repertoire diversity, while the Gini coefficient captured V-J evenness. Public clonotypes were defined as clonotypes shared by more than one individual. The public sequencing data were trimmed at Q25 with fastp and processed into clonotypes with MiXCR by TCRdb, which kept only in-frame beta chains. Identical CDR3 proteins give one entry, which carries the most common genes and DNA. These V and J calls derive from TCRdb rather than the authors' analysis. The table for this sample lists 400,000 to 550,000 distinct CDR3 sequences; about 15% of them were counted only once. 16% of the sample is held by the ten biggest clonotypes.

The full study reports these points: Preferential use of TRBV28, TRBJ1-2 and TRBJ2-5 was observed in persistent disease, whereas TRBV20-1 and TRBJ2-1 were favored in newly diagnosed disease. Only peripheral blood was studied, because thyroid tissue, the primary lesion, was inaccessible. Only the TCR beta chain was sequenced and analyzed. Patients with persistent disease shared more public clonotypes (around 3,000) than newly diagnosed patients did (more than 900). The authors acknowledged the small sample size as a limitation that may reduce accuracy. Compared with newly diagnosed patients, persistent Graves' disease patients had lower TCR Shannon entropy and fewer highly expanded clones, which suggests clonal expansion.

The sample also formed part of further work on T cells in Graves' hyperthyroidism and ophthalmopathy. From that second study: A patient counted as having stable Graves' hyperthyroidism if no progression to ophthalmopathy occurred over 18 months of follow-up. The hyperthyroidism patients were between 18 and 65 years old and newly diagnosed, with a disease duration of less than 2 months. Exclusion was applied to patients with uncontrolled infections, other autoimmune diseases, pregnancy or lactation. Diagnoses were established on the basis of clinical symptoms, serum thyroxine and TRAb, thyroid ultrasound, and orbital computed tomography. For the first round of RT-PCR on the TCR CDR3, the HTBI primer set was used together with the Qiagen OneStep RT-PCR kit. Blood samples also contained most of the expanded thyroid clonotypes (frequency above 0.001), which suggests that blood repertoires may reflect thyroid immune responses. In cross-validation, a model built on a 13 V-J signature told ophthalmopathy apart from stable hyperthyroidism with approximately 90% sensitivity and around 83% specificity, and in testing the same model reached 80%/75%. In validation, the model predicted progression to ophthalmopathy a median of 6.5 months before onset, with approximately 68% sensitivity and roughly 72% specificity. A discovery cohort of about a hundred patients, about 43 with Graves' ophthalmopathy and roughly 59 with stable Graves' hyperthyroidism, was used to find distinguishing TCR V-J signatures. Prospective prediction of ophthalmopathy was tested in an independent validation cohort consisting of fewer than 20 hyperthyroidism patients and approximately 16 patients who later progressed to ophthalmopathy. The 80 to 100 discovery patients were randomly divided into training and test sets at a 7:3 ratio. Thyroid tissue and blood T-cell repertoires from more than 5 Graves' hyperthyroidism patients were also compared in the study. Following sampling, methimazole starting at 30 mg daily was given to hyperthyroidism patients, and high-dose intravenous methylprednisolone was given to ophthalmopathy patients. The libraries were constructed in a second round of multiplex PCR and then size-selected and purified. Libraries were sequenced paired-end with 100 bp reads on an Illumina HiSeq2000. SOAPnuke was used to process the raw data, with reads discarded if the reads contained adapters or uncalled bases, had a mean Phred below 15, or lacked an exact constant-primer or identifier match. High-quality paired reads were merged using COPE v1.2.5, and each unique nucleotide sequence was defined as a clonotype. MiTCR v1.1 was used to align clonotypes to the IMGT TRBV, TRBD and TRBJ reference segments. Analysis was restricted to V-J combinations with a frequency above 0.0001, which covered about 99% of repertoires. A TCS score was defined as the ratio between F50 (clonal expansion) and ExV (chaos), using BLOSUM62-based TCRdist between CDR3 peptides within each V-J. Welch's t-statistics and random forest reduced 500 to 650 V-J features to about 12, which were used in a naive Bayes classifier (R e1071). No statistical method was used to fix the sample size in advance, and group allocation was not hidden from the investigators. TCR Vbeta CDR3 sequencing of some 140 peripheral blood samples (over 40 ophthalmopathy, about 74 hyperthyroidism and around 17 progressor patients) is reported in the paper.

The origin of this receptor is a woman in her thirties with Graves disease. Donor details come from another sample of the same person, matched by shared clones. Here the chain combines TRBV3-1 and TRBJ2-5, with TRBD1 as a weak D call on 5 bases. Specimen: peripheral blood mononuclear cells (PBMCs), collected at new diagnosis, from a patient treated with antithyroid drugs. The CDR3 is CASSSEGHGTQYF. The sequenced DNA: TGTGCCAGCAGCTCAGAAGGACACGGGACCCAGTACTTC.